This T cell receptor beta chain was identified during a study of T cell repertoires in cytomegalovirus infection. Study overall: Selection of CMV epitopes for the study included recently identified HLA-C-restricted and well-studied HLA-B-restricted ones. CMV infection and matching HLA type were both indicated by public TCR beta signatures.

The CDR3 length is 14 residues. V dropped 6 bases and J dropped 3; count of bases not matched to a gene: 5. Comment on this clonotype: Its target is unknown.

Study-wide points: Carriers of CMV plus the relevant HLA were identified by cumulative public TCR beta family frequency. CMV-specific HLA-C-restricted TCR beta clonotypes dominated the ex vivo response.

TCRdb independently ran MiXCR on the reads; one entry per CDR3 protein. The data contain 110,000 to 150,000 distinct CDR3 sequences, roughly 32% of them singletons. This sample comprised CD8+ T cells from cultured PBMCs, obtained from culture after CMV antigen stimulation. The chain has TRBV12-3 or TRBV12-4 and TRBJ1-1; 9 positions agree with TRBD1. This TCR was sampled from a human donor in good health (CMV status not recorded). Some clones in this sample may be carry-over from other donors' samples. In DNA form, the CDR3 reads TGTGCCAGCAGCCTACAGGGGGCCCACACTGAAGCTTTCTTT. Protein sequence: CASSLQGAHTEAFF.